This T cell receptor (beta chain) was sequenced for a study of blood T cell repertoires in COVID-19. The CDR3 length is 16 residues. Germline CDR1 and CDR2: SGHTA and FQGTGA. Trimming took 6 bases from V and 1 from J; bases not matched to a gene: 8. Libraries were prepared by immunoSEQ multiplex PCR; TCRdb keeps only in-frame clonotypes and omits some of them. The sample yields tens of thousands of clones, 70% to 90% seen once. The origin of this receptor is an elderly man with active COVID-19. The sample comprised peripheral blood. The chain employs TRBV7-3 and TRBJ2-3; TRBD2 agrees at 9 bases. DNA of the CDR3: TGTGCCAGCAGTCAAAATAGCGGGGGCCGCACAGATACGCAGTATTTT. Protein sequence: CASSQNSGGRTDTQYF.